What follows describes a single T cell receptor beta chain. Reverse transcription of extracted RNA yielded cDNA, which provided the sequencing template. The data were produced by immunoSEQ multiplex PCR, yet TCRdb's version contains in-frame clones alone and is incomplete. The sample gives over 250,000 clones, around three fifths of which show up once; roughly 0.93% is in the top ten. As for treatment: oral pan-JAK inhibitor, 5-10 mg twice daily. The source of the sample is a study of CD8+ T cells in alopecia areata. V lost 5 bases, J lost 8 bases, and 12 bases lay in between. Germline V gene lookup returns CDR1 GTSNPN and CDR2 SVGIG (reference sequence). CDR3 size: 12 residues.

The chain uses TRBV30 and TRBJ1-4; D ambiguous. This receptor was identified in a human donor with alopecia areata. The sequencing used CD4+ T cells sorted from blood, collected at week 52, from a patient treated with tofacitinib. The CDR3 spells CAWLTGEEKLFF. CDR3 nucleotides: TGTGCCTGGCTTACTGGGGAAGAAAAACTGTTTTTT.